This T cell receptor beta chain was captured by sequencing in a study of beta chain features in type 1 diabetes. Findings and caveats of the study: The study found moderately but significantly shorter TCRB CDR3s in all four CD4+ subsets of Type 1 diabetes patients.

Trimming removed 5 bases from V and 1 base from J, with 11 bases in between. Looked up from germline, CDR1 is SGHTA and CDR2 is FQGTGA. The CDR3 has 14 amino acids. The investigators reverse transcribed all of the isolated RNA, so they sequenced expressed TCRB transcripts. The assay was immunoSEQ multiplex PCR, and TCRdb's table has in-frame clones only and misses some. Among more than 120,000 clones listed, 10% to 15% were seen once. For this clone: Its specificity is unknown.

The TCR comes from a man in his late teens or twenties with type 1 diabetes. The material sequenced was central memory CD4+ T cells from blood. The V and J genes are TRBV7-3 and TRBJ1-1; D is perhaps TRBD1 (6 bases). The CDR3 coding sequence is TGTGCCAGCAGCAAGGGACATCAGAACACTGAAGCTTTCTTT. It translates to CASSKGHQNTEAFF.